Below are 19 T cell receptor beta chains sequenced from a single sample in a study of blood T cell repertoires in COVID-19. Clones were read by immunoSEQ multiplex PCR, and TCRdb kept only the in-frame ones, dropping some. Among roughly 87,000 clones, roughly 76% were seen once, and the ten largest hold approximately 4%. The material sequenced was peripheral blood. Receptors were obtained from a woman aged 45 to 65 with acute or convalescent COVID-19.

The chain is built from TRBV7-9 and TRBJ2-7, with D perhaps TRBD2 (6 bases). V was shortened by 4 bases and J by 2 bases, with 15 bases between the two germline ends. This CDR3 has 15 residues. CDR1 is SEHNR, CDR2 FQNEAQ, per germline (reference sequence). The CDR3 DNA reads as TGTGCCAGCAGCTCGGTAGAGCGGGCCCCCTACGAGCAGTACTTC. Its protein product is CASSSVERAPYEQYF.

The chain links TRBV25-1 to TRBJ2-2, with D uncertain. Germline V gene data show CDR1 as MGHDK and CDR2 as SYGVNS. This CDR3 region has 12 residues. The ends were cut back, 7 bases at V and 3 bases at J, with 6 bases in the middle. The chain's CDR3 is CASKSDTGELFF. The CDR3 nucleotides are TGTGCCAGCAAGAGTGACACCGGGGAGCTGTTTTTT.

This chain uses TRBV6-6 with TRBJ2-2; 7 nucleotides agree with TRBD2. The junction had 12 bases not matched to a gene; V was cut back by 7 bases and J by 7 bases. The CDR3 totals 15 residues. Germline V gene lookup returns CDR1 MNHNY and CDR2 SVGAGI (reference sequence). The CDR3 DNA is TGTGCCAGCATGGCCAGCGGGGTGATTGGCGGGGAGCTGTTTTTT. As protein: CASMASGVIGGELFF.

The gene calls are TRBV27 and TRBJ1-4; 11 positions agree with TRBD1. The CDR3 loop spans 17 amino acids. The V segment lost 5 bases and the J segment 14 bases; nucleotides outside the gene matches: 19. Germline CDR1 and CDR2: MNHEY and SMNVEV (reference sequence). The CDR3 DNA sequence: TGTGCCAGCAGTAAGGGGACAGGGGGGAAGGAGGGAAAAACGCTGTTTTTT. Translated, it gives CASSKGTGGKEGKTLFF.

The chain links TRBV5-5 to TRBJ1-1; tentative D call: TRBD1 (6 bases). Germline V lookup: CDR1 SGHKS, CDR2 YYEKEE (reference sequence). V was cut by 4 bases and J by 6 bases, with 19 bases left in between. This CDR3 contains 15 residues. This CDR3 is CASSLEWQGFSEAFF. The CDR3 DNA reads TGTGCCAGCAGCCTGGAATGGCAGGGGTTCTCTGAAGCTTTCTTT. The variable domain in full, with the rest retrieved from reference TRBV5-5 and TRBJ1-1, is DAGVTQSPTHLIKTRGQQVTLRCSPISGHKSVSWYQQVLGQGPQFIFQYYEKEERGRGNFPDRFSARQFPNYSSELNVNALLLGDSALYLCASSLEWQGFSEAFFGQGTRLTVV.

V gene TRBV19 combines with J gene TRBJ1-5, with TRBD1 matching over 10 bases. Losses at the gene ends were 2 bases for V and 11 bases for J; bases not matched to a gene: 6. Germline CDR1 LNHDA, CDR2 SQIVND (reference sequence). The CDR3 contains 14 residues. The CDR3 spells CASSIRQGAPAQHF. The DNA of the CDR3 is TGTGCCAGTAGTATAAGACAGGGGGCGCCGGCCCAGCATTTT.

The chain links TRBV6-1 to TRBJ1-1, with D possibly TRBD1 on 5 matching bases. The CDR3 loop spans 14 amino acids. Germline V CDR1 and CDR2: MNHNS, SASEGT. V lost 2 bases and J 5 bases, leaving 12 bases between the germline ends. The CDR3 reads CASSESVPGTEAFF. DNA for the CDR3: TGTGCCAGCAGTGAATCGGTCCCAGGGACTGAAGCTTTCTTT.

This clone was seen only once. The chain uses TRBV5-1 and TRBJ2-2, with D maybe TRBD1 (6 bases). The CDR3 contains 14 residues. V shed 6 bases and J shed 6 bases, with 15 bases lying between them. CDR1 and CDR2 (germline): SGHRS, YFSETQ. The CDR3 spells CASNPGDLSGELFF. The CDR3 DNA follows: TGCGCCAGCAATCCAGGGGACCTTTCCGGGGAGCTGTTTTTT.

The genes are TRBV18 and TRBJ2-7; 7 bases fit TRBD2. In germline, CDR1 is KGHSH, CDR2 LQKENI. Trimming at V came to 0 bases and at J to 6 bases, leaving 8 bases not matched to a gene. This CDR3 is built from 15 residues. CDR3 residues: CASSPPSGSGGEQYF. The DNA of the CDR3 is TGTGCCAGCTCACCACCCTCCGGGTCGGGGGGCGAGCAGTACTTC. Full variable domain (outside the CDR3, taken from reference TRBV18 and TRBJ2-7): NAGVMQNPRHLVRRRGQEARLRCSPMKGHSHVYWYRQLPEEGLKFMVYLQKENIIDESGMPKERFSAEFPKEGPSILRIQQVVRGDSAAYFCASSPPSGSGGEQYFGPGTRLTVT.

The rearrangement joins TRBV27 to TRBJ2-7; a possible D gene is TRBD2 (6 bases). From germline, CDR1 is MNHEY and CDR2 SMNVEV (reference sequence). The V and J ends lost 5 bases and 6 bases respectively, with 17 bases between them. There are 14 residues in the CDR3. The CDR3 sequence: CASSAGTSLGEQYF. CDR3 nucleotides: TGTGCCAGCAGTGCGGGGACCTCGCTTGGCGAGCAGTACTTC.

This clone appeared once. The genes are TRBV7-9 and TRBJ2-1; TRBD2 might be the D (6 bases). Germline V gene sequence: CDR1 SEHNR, CDR2 FQNEAQ (reference sequence). This CDR3 has 14 amino acids. With 3 bases removed from V and 6 bases from J, the gap between germline ends came to 12 bases. CDR3 nucleotides: TGTGCCAGCAGCTTGGAGGGGCCGGGCAATGAGCAGTTCTTC. This translates into CASSLEGPGNEQFF.

V is TRBV4-3 and J is TRBJ2-1; TRBD2 agrees at 11 bases. The CDR3 totals 17 residues. The V gene's germline CDR1 is LGHNA and CDR2 YSLEER. The V and J ends lost 4 bases and 4 bases, in that order; junction bases with no gene match: 9. CDR3 region: CASSPRGSGGAYNEQFF. For the CDR3, the DNA is TGCGCCAGCAGCCCCCGGGGTAGCGGGGGGGCTTACAATGAGCAGTTCTTC.

V usage is TRBV4-1 and J usage is TRBJ1-6; 8 nucleotides align to TRBD1. The CDR3 has 18 amino acids. V gave up 0 bases and J gave up 14 bases; unmatched junction bases: 18. Germline CDR1 and CDR2: MGHRA and YSYEKL. The CDR3 reads CASSQDLRSGTGGAALHF. For the CDR3, the DNA is TGCGCCAGCAGCCAAGACCTTAGGTCCGGGACAGGTGGAGCTGCCCTCCACTTT.

V and J are TRBV28 and TRBJ1-6; possible D gene TRBD1, 6 bases. The V end was cut by 1 base, the J end by 6 bases, with 19 bases between. CDR3 size: 18 residues. The germline CDR1 and CDR2 sequences are MDHEN and SYDVKM. The chain's CDR3 is CASSLSGKDTGFNSPLHF. The CDR3 DNA sequence: TGTGCCAGCAGTTTATCCGGGAAAGATACAGGGTTTAATTCACCCCTCCACTTT.

The chain is built from TRBV29-1 and TRBJ2-2; TRBD2 matches 7 bases. V was pared by 0 bases and J by 7 bases, with 5 bases of the junction left unmatched. Germline V CDR1 and CDR2: SQVTM, ANQGSEA. The CDR3 length is 14 residues. This CDR3 reads CSVEDPGGNGELFF. CDR3 in DNA: TGCAGCGTTGAAGATCCCGGGGGGAACGGGGAGCTGTTTTTT.

This clone has a handful of counts. The chain joins TRBV4-3 to TRBJ2-7; D perhaps matches TRBD1 (5 bases). The CDR3 loop spans 14 amino acids. Germline V gene lookup returns CDR1 LGHNA and CDR2 YSLEER. V shed 3 bases and J shed 0 bases, with 9 bases lying between them. CDR3 DNA: TGCGCCAGCAGCCAGGTACAGGCCTCCTACGAGCAGTACTTC. This translates into CASSQVQASYEQYF.

In this sample, this clone turned up a few times. The chain uses TRBV6-6 and TRBJ1-1; perhaps TRBD1 as D (6 bases). With 2 bases removed from V and 0 bases from J, the gap between germline ends came to 13 bases. CDR1 is MNHNY, CDR2 SVGAGI, per germline (reference sequence). The CDR3 loop spans 16 amino acids. CDR3 nucleotide sequence: TGTGCCAGCAGTTACGAGACAGGCTTTATGAACACTGAAGCTTTCTTT. Amino acid sequence: CASSYETGFMNTEAFF.

The V call is TRBV7-9, the J call TRBJ2-7, with TRBD1 matching 7 bases. V lost 1 base, J lost 6 bases, and 3 bases stayed unmatched. There are 13 residues in the CDR3. Germline lookup yields CDR1 SEHNR and CDR2 FQNEAQ (reference sequence). CDR3 sequence reads: CASSLGPGGEQYF. The CDR3 nucleotides are TGTGCCAGCAGCTTAGGCCCAGGGGGCGAGCAGTACTTC. Looking up the rest from reference TRBV7-9 and TRBJ2-7 gives the full variable domain: DTGVSQNPRHKITKRGQNVTFRCDPISEHNRLYWYRQTLGQGPEFLTYFQNEAQLEKSRLLSDRFSAERPKGSFSTLEIQRTEQGDSAMYLCASSLGPGGEQYFGPGTRLTVT.

The CDR3 region is CASRQGQGKSDYGYTF. CDR3 sequence (DNA): TGTGCCAGCAGACAGGGACAGGGGAAGAGTGACTATGGCTACACCTTC. This chain joins TRBV19 and TRBJ1-2; TRBD1 matches 10 bases. The CDR3 has 16 residues. V shed 9 bases and J 3 bases; nucleotides not matched to a gene: 13. CDR1 and CDR2 (germline): LNHDA, SQIVND (reference sequence).